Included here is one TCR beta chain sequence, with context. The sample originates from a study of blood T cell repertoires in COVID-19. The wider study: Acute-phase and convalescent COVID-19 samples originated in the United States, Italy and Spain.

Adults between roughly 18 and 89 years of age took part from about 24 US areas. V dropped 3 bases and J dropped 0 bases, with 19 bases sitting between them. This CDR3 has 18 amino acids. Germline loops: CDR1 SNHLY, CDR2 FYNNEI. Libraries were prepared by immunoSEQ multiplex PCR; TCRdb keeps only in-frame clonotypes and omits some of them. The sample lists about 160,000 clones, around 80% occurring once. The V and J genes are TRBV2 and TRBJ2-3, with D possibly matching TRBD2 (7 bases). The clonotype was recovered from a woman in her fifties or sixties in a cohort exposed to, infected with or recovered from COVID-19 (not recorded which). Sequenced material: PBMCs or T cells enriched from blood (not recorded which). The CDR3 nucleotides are TGTGCCAGCAGTGAGAATGCGGGGGCAGGATCTAGCACAGATACGCAGTATTTT. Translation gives CASSENAGAGSSTDTQYF.